The present T cell receptor (beta chain) was sequenced within a study of T cell repertoires in ileal Crohn's disease. Germline CDR1 reads MNHNY; CDR2 reads SVGAGI (reference sequence). This CDR3 has 14 amino acids. V shed 8 bases and J shed 2 bases, with 16 bases lying between them. The repertoire was sequenced with immunoSEQ multiplex PCR; TCRdb's copy has only in-frame clones and lacks some. The sample has some 16,000 clones; around three quarters are singletons. This clonotype was sampled from an adult with Crohn's disease. Sequenced: ileal tissue. The V and J genes are TRBV6-6 and TRBJ2-7; unclear D gene. This CDR3 is CASSDRSLTYEQYF. CDR3 in DNA: TGTGCCAGCTCGGATAGGAGCTTAACCTACGAGCAGTACTTC.